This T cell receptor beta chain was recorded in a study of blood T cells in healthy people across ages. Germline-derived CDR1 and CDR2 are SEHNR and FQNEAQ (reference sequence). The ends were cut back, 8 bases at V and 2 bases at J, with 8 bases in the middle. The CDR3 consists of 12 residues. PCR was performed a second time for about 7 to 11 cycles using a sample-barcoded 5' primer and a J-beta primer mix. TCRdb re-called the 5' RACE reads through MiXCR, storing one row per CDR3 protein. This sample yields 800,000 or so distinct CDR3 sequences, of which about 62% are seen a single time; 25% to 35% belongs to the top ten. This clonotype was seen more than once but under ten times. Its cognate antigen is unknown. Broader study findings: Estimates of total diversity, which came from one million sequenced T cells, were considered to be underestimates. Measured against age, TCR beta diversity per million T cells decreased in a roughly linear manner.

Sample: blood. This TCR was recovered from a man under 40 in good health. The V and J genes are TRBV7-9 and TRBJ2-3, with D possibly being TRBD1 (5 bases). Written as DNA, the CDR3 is TGTGCCAGCGGGGCTGTCACAGATACGCAGTATTTT. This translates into CASGAVTDTQYF.